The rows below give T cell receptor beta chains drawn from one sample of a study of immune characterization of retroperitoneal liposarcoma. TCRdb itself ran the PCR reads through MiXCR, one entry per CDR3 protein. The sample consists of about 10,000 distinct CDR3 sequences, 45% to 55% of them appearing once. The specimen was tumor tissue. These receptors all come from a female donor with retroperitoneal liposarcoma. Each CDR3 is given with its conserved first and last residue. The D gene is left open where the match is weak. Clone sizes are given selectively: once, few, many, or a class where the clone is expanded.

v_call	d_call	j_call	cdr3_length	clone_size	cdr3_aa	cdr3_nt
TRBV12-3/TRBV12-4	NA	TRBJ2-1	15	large	CASSPGRGVSYEQFF	TGTGCCAGCAGTCCCGGCAGGGGGGTATCCTACGAGCAGTTCTTC
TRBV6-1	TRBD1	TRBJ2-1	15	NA	CASRKGQESYNEQFF	TGTGCCAGCAGGAAAGGACAGGAGTCCTACAATGAGCAGTTCTTC
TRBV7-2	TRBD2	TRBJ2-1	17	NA	CASSLQAGQMWGGKQFF	TGTGCCAGCAGCTTACAAGCGGGGCAGATGTGGGGCGGAAAGCAGTTCTTC
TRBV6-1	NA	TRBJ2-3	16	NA	CASSDIRRVNTDTQYF	TGTGCCAGCAGTGATATAAGGCGGGTGAACACAGATACGCAGTATTTT
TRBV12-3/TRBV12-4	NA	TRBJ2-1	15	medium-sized	CASSLTAFWGDEQFF	TGTGCCAGCAGTTTAACGGCTTTCTGGGGCGATGAGCAGTTCTTC
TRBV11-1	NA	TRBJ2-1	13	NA	CASSLGRYERPFF	TGTGCCAGCAGCCTGGGGAGGTACGAAAGGCCGTTCTTC
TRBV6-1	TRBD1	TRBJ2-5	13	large	CATDRTGKETQYF	TGTGCCACCGACCGGACAGGGAAAGAGACCCAGTACTTC
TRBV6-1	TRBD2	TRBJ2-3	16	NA	CASSEFSGSGDDTQYF	TGTGCCAGCAGTGAATTTAGCGGGAGTGGGGATGATACGCAGTATTTT
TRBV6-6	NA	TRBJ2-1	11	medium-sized	CASTSAGEQFF	TGTGCCAGCACCTCGGCGGGGGAGCAGTTCTTC
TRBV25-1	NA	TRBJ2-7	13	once	CASSPLTGYEQYF	TGTGCCAGCAGTCCCCTAACCGGTTACGAGCAGTACTTC
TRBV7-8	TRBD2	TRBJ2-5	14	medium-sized	CASSASGGLETQYF	TGTGCCAGCAGCGCTAGCGGGGGGCTTGAGACCCAGTACTTC
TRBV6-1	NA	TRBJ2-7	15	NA	CASSERGTGAYEQYF	TGTGCCAGCAGTGAAAGGGGAACCGGGGCCTACGAGCAGTACTTC
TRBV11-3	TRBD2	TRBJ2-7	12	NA	CASEGLSYEQYF	TGTGCCAGCGAGGGACTATCCTACGAGCAGTACTTC
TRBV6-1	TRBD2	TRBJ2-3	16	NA	CASSVSSGSRTDTQYF	TGTGCCAGCAGTGTCTCTAGCGGGAGTCGTACAGATACGCAGTATTTT
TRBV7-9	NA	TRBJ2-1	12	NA	CASSTPDDEQFF	TGTGCCAGCAGCACCCCCGACGATGAGCAGTTCTTC
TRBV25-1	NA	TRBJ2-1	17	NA	CASSEWRVDRPKETQFF	TGTGCCAGCAGTGAATGGCGCGTTGACAGACCAAAAGAGACCCAGTTCTTC
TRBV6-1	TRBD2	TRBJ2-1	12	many	CASSETSLKQFF	TGTGCCAGCAGTGAGACTAGCCTCAAGCAGTTCTTC
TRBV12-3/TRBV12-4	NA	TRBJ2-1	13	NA	CASSPRLDGEQFF	TGTGCCAGCAGCCCTCGACTAGATGGCGAGCAGTTCTTC
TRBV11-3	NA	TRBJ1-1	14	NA	CASSFPGYNTEAFF	TGTGCCAGCAGCTTCCCAGGGTATAACACTGAAGCTTTCTTT
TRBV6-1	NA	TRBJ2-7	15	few	CASSYSVSPSYEQYF	TGTGCCAGCAGTTACAGCGTTAGCCCCTCCTACGAGCAGTACTTC
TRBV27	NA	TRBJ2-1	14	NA	CASSSWGAGNEQFF	TGTGCCAGCAGTTCCTGGGGCGCCGGGAATGAGCAGTTCTTC
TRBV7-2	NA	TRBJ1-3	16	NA	CASSFGGGGSGNTIYF	TGTGCCAGCAGCTTCGGTGGCGGGGGCTCTGGAAACACCATATATTTT
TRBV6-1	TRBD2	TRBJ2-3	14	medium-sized	CASLSGGLTDTQYF	TGTGCCAGTCTTAGCGGGGGGCTCACAGATACGCAGTATTTT
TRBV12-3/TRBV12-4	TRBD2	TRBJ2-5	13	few	CASSLGGWGEQYF	TGTGCCAGCAGCCTGGGGGGGTGGGGGGAGCAGTACTTC
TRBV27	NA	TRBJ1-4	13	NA	CASSLWGDEKLFF	TGTGCCAGCAGTTTATGGGGAGACGAAAAACTGTTTTTT
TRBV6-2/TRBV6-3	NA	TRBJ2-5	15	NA	CASSSRAASFQTLTF	TGTGCCAGCAGTTCCCGGGCGGCCTCATTCCAGACTCTGACCTTC
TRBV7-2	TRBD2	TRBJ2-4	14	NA	CASRLSGSSGEQYF	TGTGCCAGCAGACTGAGCGGGAGTAGTGGTGAGCAGTACTTC
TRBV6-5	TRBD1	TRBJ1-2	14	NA	CASCSGTANYGYTF	TGTGCCAGCTGTTCCGGGACAGCTAACTATGGCTACACCTTC
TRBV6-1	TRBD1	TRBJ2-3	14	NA	CASSVDRATDTQYF	TGTGCCAGCAGTGTTGACAGGGCCACAGATACGCAGTATTTT
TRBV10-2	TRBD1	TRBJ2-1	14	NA	CASSWGQGVNEQFF	TGCGCCAGCAGCTGGGGACAGGGGGTAAATGAGCAGTTCTTC
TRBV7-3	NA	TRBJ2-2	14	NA	CASSPNRMAGELFF	TGTGCCAGCAGCCCTAATAGGATGGCCGGGGAGCTGTTTTTT
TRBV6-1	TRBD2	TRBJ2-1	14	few	CASLLAGENNEQFF	TGTGCCAGCCTGCTAGCGGGGGAAAACAATGAGCAGTTCTTC
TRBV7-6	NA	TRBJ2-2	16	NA	CASSLWGLTDTGELFF	TGTGCCAGCAGCTTGTGGGGACTGACCGACACCGGGGAGCTGTTTTTT
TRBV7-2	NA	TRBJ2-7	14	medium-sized	CASSLAKESYEQYF	TGTGCCAGCAGCTTGGCGAAGGAGTCCTATGAGCAGTACTTC